Listed below are T cell receptor beta chains from one sample, sequenced in a study of T cell changes during pregnancy in multiple sclerosis. Profiling relied on immunoSEQ multiplex PCR, and the TCRdb table lists in-frame clones only, not all of them. Of fewer than 65,000 clones in the sample, 92% were seen once. Source: CD4+ T cells from peripheral blood mononuclear cells, taken after pregnancy. The receptors were sampled from a female donor with multiple sclerosis, enrolled in a pregnancy study. Both conserved end residues are part of each CDR3. A D gene is named only where the DNA matches it firmly. Expanded clones are given a class, and other clones once, few, many or no size at all.

clone_size d_call j_call v_call cdr3_nt cdr3_aa
NA TRBD1 TRBJ1-5 TRBV30 TGTGCCTGGAATCCACAGGGGATGGGGCAGCCCCAGCATTTT CAWNPQGMGQPQHF
NA NA TRBJ2-1 TRBV2 TGTGCCAGCAGCGGAGAGTTCGGGCAGTTCTTC CASSGEFGQFF
NA NA TRBJ2-1 TRBV7-6 TGTGCCAGCGGGAGGGGGTCCTACAATGAGCAGTTCTTC CASGRGSYNEQFF
NA NA TRBJ2-3 TRBV9 TGTGCCAGCAGCGTACGAGCTAGCACAGATACGCAGTATTTT CASSVRASTDTQYF
NA TRBD1 TRBJ2-7 TRBV30 TGTGCCTGGGATCGGGACAGGGGGTTGTACGAGCAGTACTTC CAWDRDRGLYEQYF
NA TRBD2 TRBJ2-3 TRBV10-2 TGCGCCAGCAGTGAGTCGGGACTAGCGAAAGGGTTT CASSESGLAKGF
NA NA TRBJ2-5 TRBV25-1 TGTGCCAGCGGGGGGACGCACCGGGTAGAGACCCAGTACTTC CASGGTHRVETQYF
NA NA TRBJ1-1 TRBV6-5 TGTGCCAGCAGTTACGAGGGTGGGGATACTGAAGCTTTCTTT CASSYEGGDTEAFF
once TRBD1 TRBJ2-7 TRBV6-1 TGTGCCAGCAGCAGACAGGGGTCTTACTACGAGCAGTACTTC CASSRQGSYYEQYF
NA NA TRBJ1-1 TRBV6-1 TGTGCCAGCAGTGCCCTGGGGGGGGTAGCTGAAGCTTTCTTT CASSALGGVAEAFF
NA NA TRBJ1-2 TRBV27 TGTGCCAGCGGGTCACAGGGATCTGGCTACACCTTC CASGSQGSGYTF
NA NA TRBJ1-2 TRBV30 TGTGCCTGGAGTACAGCTTCTAACTATGGCTACACCTTC CAWSTASNYGYTF
NA NA TRBJ1-2 TRBV5-1 TGCGCCAGCAGCTTGGAGGTTGCGGAAGGCTACACCTTC CASSLEVAEGYTF
NA TRBD1 TRBJ1-2 TRBV28 TGTGCCAGCAGATTGGACAGGGGGTTTGGCTACACCTTC CASRLDRGFGYTF
NA TRBD1 TRBJ1-5 TRBV6-5 TGTGCCAGCAGTCAGGGACAGGCTGGGAATCAGCCCCAGCATTTT CASSQGQAGNQPQHF
NA TRBD1 TRBJ1-3 TRBV5-1 TGCGCCAGCAGCTTGGGGACAGGGCCTCGGAGCTCTGGAAACACCATATATTTT CASSLGTGPRSSGNTIYF
NA TRBD1 TRBJ2-3 TRBV7-6 TGTGCCAGCAGCTCAGGACAGGGGACAGATACGCAGTATTTT CASSSGQGTDTQYF
NA TRBD2 TRBJ2-7 TRBV5-1 TGCGCCAGCAGCTTGAAAGGGCAGCGGGAGGGATCCTACGAGCAGTACTTC CASSLKGQREGSYEQYF
NA NA TRBJ2-2 TRBV27 TGTGCCAGCAGTTCCTATACGGGAGCAAACACCGGGGAGCTGTTTTTT CASSSYTGANTGELFF
NA TRBD2 TRBJ2-1 TRBV28 TGTGCCAGCAGTTTAATGGCTAGCGGGAGCTATGAGCAGTTCTTC CASSLMASGSYEQFF
once TRBD2 TRBJ2-4 TRBV9 TGTGCCAGCAGCGTAGGACTTTCTAGCGGGAGGGTCAAAAACATTCAGTACTTC CASSVGLSSGRVKNIQYF
NA NA TRBJ2-7 TRBV5-1 TGCGCCAGCAGCTTGGGGCTAGCCGTAACGTCCTACGAGCAGTACTTC CASSLGLAVTSYEQYF
NA TRBD1 TRBJ2-1 TRBV6-1 TGTGCCAGCAGTGGCCAGGGGGCAAGGTACAATGAGCAGTTCTTC CASSGQGARYNEQFF
NA NA TRBJ2-7 TRBV15 TGTGCCACCAGCAGAGCTGGGAGTCCCCCCCGGGAGCAGTACTTC CATSRAGSPPREQYF
NA NA TRBJ2-3 TRBV6-5 TGTGCCAGCACCCCCGCGCGGGGCAGCACAGATACGCAGTATTTT CASTPARGSTDTQYF
NA TRBD2 TRBJ2-1 TRBV4-1 TGCGCCAGCAGCCAAGAATCGAAAACTAGCGGGAGCGTTGGCTCCTACAATGAGCAGTTCTTC CASSQESKTSGSVGSYNEQFF
NA TRBD2 TRBJ2-3 TRBV5-1 TGCGCCAGCAGCCCCCGGGGGACGGGGGGGCGAAAGAGCACAGATACGCAGTATTTT CASSPRGTGGRKSTDTQYF
NA TRBD1 TRBJ2-5 TRBV27 TGTGCCAGCAGTTTGACAGGGAAGGAGACCCAGTACTTC CASSLTGKETQYF
once TRBD2 TRBJ2-1 TRBV7-9 TGTGCCAGCACCCCTTCGGGGGGGAGTAACAATGAGCAGTTCTTC CASTPSGGSNNEQFF
few NA TRBJ1-1 TRBV19 TGTGCCAGTACCCTTGTTAACGGACACGACACTGAAGCTTTCTTT CASTLVNGHDTEAFF
NA NA TRBJ2-3 TRBV6-5 TGTGCCAGCAAGGAACCAGGGACAGATACGCAGTATTTT CASKEPGTDTQYF
NA NA TRBJ1-5 TRBV6-1 TGTGCCAGCAGTGAAGCTGGGGGGTACAATCAGCCCCAGCATTTT CASSEAGGYNQPQHF
NA TRBD1 TRBJ2-1 TRBV5-1 TGCGCCAGCAGCCTACAGGGGATACCCTACAATGAGCAGTTCTTC CASSLQGIPYNEQFF
NA TRBD1 TRBJ2-1 TRBV4-2 TGTGCCAGCAGCCAACCTCAGGGGGTGTCTCGGAGGAACTACAATGAGCAGTTCTTC CASSQPQGVSRRNYNEQFF
NA TRBD2 TRBJ2-6 TRBV28 TGTGCCAGCACCACTAGCGGGAGGGCCCTCTCTGGGGCCAACGTCCTGACTTTC CASTTSGRALSGANVLTF
NA TRBD2 TRBJ2-1 TRBV10-2 TGCGCCAGCAGCCCCGTACTAGCGGGAGCGAAGTTGGGGCAGTTCTTC CASSPVLAGAKLGQFF
NA NA TRBJ1-4 TRBV4-1 TGCGCCAGCAGCCAAGACCTACAGTTGTCTCGAGAAAAACTGTTTTTT CASSQDLQLSREKLFF
NA NA TRBJ2-3 TRBV9 TGTGCCAGCAGCGTAGATGGGAGAGGGGGAGATACGCAGTATTTT CASSVDGRGGDTQYF
NA NA TRBJ1-1 TRBV27 TGTGCCAGCAGTTTTAGTCCCCCGGGAAGCACTGAAGCTTTCTTT CASSFSPPGSTEAFF
NA TRBD1 TRBJ2-7 TRBV7-9 TGTGCCTTTAACAGGGGGCCCTACGAGCAGTACTTC CAFNRGPYEQYF
NA TRBD2 TRBJ2-1 TRBV5-5 TGTGCCAGCAGCTTGGGGGAGGGCAATGAGCAGTTCTTC CASSLGEGNEQFF
once NA TRBJ1-5 TRBV4-1 TGCGCCAGCAGCACCCGTCCGGTAATTGGCAATCAGCCCCAGCATTTT CASSTRPVIGNQPQHF
NA TRBD1 TRBJ1-2 TRBV2 TGTGCCAGCAGATACGACAGGGGGCCGGAGGGTGGCTACACCTTC CASRYDRGPEGGYTF
once TRBD1 TRBJ1-1 TRBV18 TGTGCCAGCTCCCAAGGGGTTGAGAGGGGGCAGGCTTTCTTT CASSQGVERGQAFF
NA NA TRBJ2-5 TRBV9 TGTGCCAGCAGCGTAGGAATCGCAACTCAAGAGACCCAGTACTTC CASSVGIATQETQYF
NA TRBD2 TRBJ2-2 TRBV7-2 TGTGCCAGCAGCTTATACTTTGCATGGGCTAGCGGGACCGGGGAGCTGTTTTTT CASSLYFAWASGTGELFF
NA TRBD1 TRBJ1-2 TRBV5-5 TGTGCCAGCAGCTTAGACAGGGCCTATGGCTACACCTTC CASSLDRAYGYTF
NA NA TRBJ1-1 TRBV7-8 TGTGCCAGCAGCTTAGGGGGGGGAGGCACTGAAGCTTTCTTT CASSLGGGGTEAFF
NA NA TRBJ1-1 TRBV7-8 TGTGCCAGCAGCTTAGCTGGCAAGAACACTGAAGCTTTCTTT CASSLAGKNTEAFF
NA NA TRBJ1-2 TRBV25-1 TGTGCCAGCAGTGAAGTACAGAACTATGGCTACACCTTC CASSEVQNYGYTF
NA NA TRBJ2-3 TRBV5-4 TGTGCCAGCAGCCAGGCAGGTTTCACAGATACGCAGTATTTT CASSQAGFTDTQYF
NA TRBD2 TRBJ2-3 TRBV13 TGTGCCAGCAGCTTGGGGACTAGCGGAACAGATACGCAGTATTTT CASSLGTSGTDTQYF
NA TRBD2 TRBJ2-5 TRBV7-2 TGTGCCAGCAGTCGTCCGGGACTGGGGGGGGAGACCCAGTACTTC CASSRPGLGGETQYF
NA NA TRBJ2-3 TRBV6-1 TGTGCCAGCAGTGTCCTTGCTAACAGGGTTTCGGCGCAGTATTTT CASSVLANRVSAQYF
NA NA TRBJ1-1 TRBV7-2 TGTGCCAGCAGCTTAACTTCGGGAGAGACTGAAGCTTTCTTT CASSLTSGETEAFF
NA NA TRBJ2-7 TRBV25-1 TGTGCCAGCCTCTCTAGTTCGTCTCACGAGCAGTACTTC CASLSSSSHEQYF
NA TRBD2 TRBJ2-3 TRBV5-1 TGCGCCAGCAGCTGGGGGGGTAGCACAGATACGCAGTATTTT CASSWGGSTDTQYF
NA NA TRBJ2-3 TRBV11-2 TGTGCCAGCAGCTTTTCCCTAAGCACAGATACGCAGTATTTT CASSFSLSTDTQYF
NA TRBD1 TRBJ1-2 TRBV5-1 TGCGCCAGCAGCCGGAACACAGGGGAAGGTGGCTACACCTTC CASSRNTGEGGYTF
NA NA TRBJ1-1 TRBV14 TGTGCCAGCAGCTCACGCGGAGGGAGACCTTCCCGGGCTTTCTTT CASSSRGGRPSRAFF